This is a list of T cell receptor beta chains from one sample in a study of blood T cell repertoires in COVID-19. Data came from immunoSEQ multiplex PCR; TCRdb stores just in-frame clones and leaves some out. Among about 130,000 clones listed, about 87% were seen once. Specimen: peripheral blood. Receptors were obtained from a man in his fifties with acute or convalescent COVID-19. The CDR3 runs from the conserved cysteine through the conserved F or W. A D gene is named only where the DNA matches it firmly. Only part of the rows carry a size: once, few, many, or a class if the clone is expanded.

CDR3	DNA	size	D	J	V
CASSFSGSTDTQYF	TGTGCCAGCAGTTTTAGCGGGAGTACAGATACGCAGTATTTT	.	TRBD2	TRBJ2-3	TRBV27
CASSTREIATNEKLFF	TGTGCCAGCAGCACCAGGGAAATTGCAACTAATGAAAAACTGTTTTTT	.	.	TRBJ1-4	TRBV7-9
CASSAGTGRYEQYF	TGTGCCAGTAGTGCCGGGACAGGGCGGTACGAGCAGTACTTC	.	TRBD1	TRBJ2-7	TRBV19
CASSPPGAGGGNTEAFF	TGTGCCAGCTCACCACCGGGGGCAGGGGGAGGAAACACTGAAGCTTTCTTT	.	TRBD1	TRBJ1-1	TRBV18
CASSLVSGQETQYF	TGTGCCAGCTCACTTGTCTCAGGCCAAGAGACCCAGTACTTC	.	.	TRBJ2-5	TRBV18
CASSLFAGNSEKLFF	TGTGCCAGCAGCTTGTTCGCCGGGAATAGTGAAAAACTGTTTTTT	once	.	TRBJ1-4	TRBV5-6
CASSQDRTGHSPLHF	TGTGCCAGCAGCCAAGATCGGACAGGGCATTCACCCCTCCACTTT	.	TRBD1	TRBJ1-6	TRBV3-1/TRBV3-2
CATNPGEGGYTF	TGTGCCACTAACCCAGGGGAGGGGGGCTACACCTTC	.	.	TRBJ1-2	TRBV28
CASSLYSQETQYF	TGTGCCAGCAGTTTATACAGCCAAGAGACCCAGTACTTC	.	.	TRBJ2-5	TRBV27
CAWASRTIYF	TGTGCCTGGGCCTCCCGGACCATATATTTT	.	.	TRBJ1-3	TRBV30
CASSIGPPSGGQNEQFF	TGTGCCAGTAGTATAGGTCCCCCAAGCGGGGGTCAGAATGAGCAGTTCTTC	.	TRBD2	TRBJ2-1	TRBV19
CALGRLYGYTF	TGTGCCTTGGGGCGTCTCTATGGCTACACCTTC	.	.	TRBJ1-2	TRBV28
CASSSTFFSGNTIYF	TGTGCCAGCAGCTCCACTTTCTTCTCTGGAAACACCATATATTTT	.	.	TRBJ1-3	TRBV7-2
CASSQGGAGANYGYTF	TGCGCCAGCAGCCAAGGTGGGGCAGGGGCCAACTATGGCTACACCTTC	.	.	TRBJ1-2	TRBV4-1
CSVLTTTASYEQYF	TGCAGCGTTCTTACGACGACAGCGTCCTACGAGCAGTACTTC	.	.	TRBJ2-7	TRBV29-1
CASSQRAVPSPNYGYTF	TGTGCCAGCAGTCAGCGGGCAGTTCCTAGTCCTAACTATGGCTACACCTTC	.	.	TRBJ1-2	TRBV27
CASSPQGYQPQHF	TGTGCCAGCTCACCTCAGGGCTATCAGCCCCAGCATTTT	.	.	TRBJ1-5	TRBV18
CSVPGGKGYEQYF	TGCAGCGTTCCAGGGGGTAAGGGCTACGAGCAGTACTTC	once	TRBD1	TRBJ2-7	TRBV29-1
CASSQDGTGSLYGYTF	TGTGCCAGCAGCCAAGATGGAACAGGCTCCCTCTATGGCTACACCTTC	.	.	TRBJ1-2	TRBV3-1/TRBV3-2
CASRGGGSSYNEQFF	TGTGCCAGCAGGGGAGGCGGCAGCTCCTACAATGAGCAGTTCTTC	.	.	TRBJ2-1	TRBV4-2
CASSVVVGGGPWVTEAFF	TGTGCCAGCAGCGTAGTCGTAGGAGGGGGCCCTTGGGTCACTGAAGCTTTCTTT	.	TRBD1	TRBJ1-1	TRBV9
CASSLQGGNTEAFF	TGCGCCAGCAGCTTACAAGGAGGGAACACTGAAGCTTTCTTT	few	.	TRBJ1-1	TRBV5-1
CASLEINGGENF	TGCGCCAGCTTAGAGATTAACGGGGGGGAAAACTTT	.	.	TRBJ1-1	TRBV10-2
CATGRGATNEKLFF	TGTGCCACCGGACGGGGAGCAACTAATGAAAAACTGTTTTTT	.	.	TRBJ1-4	TRBV7-9
CASSNRGGTEAFF	TGTGCCAGCAGTAACAGGGGGGGCACTGAAGCTTTCTTT	.	TRBD1	TRBJ1-1	TRBV6-5
CASSSGSISSYNEQFF	TGCGCCAGCAGCTCTGGGAGTATTAGCTCCTACAATGAGCAGTTCTTC	few	.	TRBJ2-1	TRBV5-1
CASSLFSTQQVGGPVDTQYF	TGCGCCAGCAGCTTGTTCTCTACTCAGCAGGTGGGAGGGCCTGTAGATACGCAGTATTTT	.	TRBD2	TRBJ2-3	TRBV5-1
CASSSGGAYSSRANVLTF	TGTGCCAGCAGTAGCGGGGGGGCCTACAGCTCTCGGGCCAACGTCCTGACTTTC	.	TRBD2	TRBJ2-6	TRBV6-4
CASRNDRKNTEAFF	TGTGCCAGTAGAAACGACAGGAAGAACACTGAAGCTTTCTTT	.	.	TRBJ1-1	TRBV19
CASSNRPQETQYF	TGTGCCAGCAGCAACAGGCCCCAAGAGACCCAGTACTTC	.	.	TRBJ2-5	TRBV7-2
CASSDTLKTGETQYF	TGCGCCAGCAGTGACACCTTAAAGACAGGAGAGACCCAGTACTTC	.	.	TRBJ2-5	TRBV10-1
CASSLLAGDVNEQYF	TGCGCCAGCAGCCTACTAGCGGGAGATGTCAACGAGCAGTACTTC	.	TRBD2	TRBJ2-7	TRBV5-1
CASSRTGNNSPLHF	TGTGCCAGCAGCAGGACAGGAAATAATTCACCCCTCCACTTT	.	TRBD1	TRBJ1-6	TRBV11-1
CATSDPGTISYNEQFF	TGTGCCACCAGTGACCCCGGGACAATCTCCTACAATGAGCAGTTCTTC	once	.	TRBJ2-1	TRBV24-1
CASSLDRDEAFF	TGCGCCAGCAGCCTCGACAGGGATGAAGCTTTCTTT	.	TRBD1	TRBJ1-1	TRBV5-1
CASSRQGASQPQHF	TGTGCCAGCAGCCGACAGGGGGCGAGTCAGCCCCAGCATTTT	.	TRBD1	TRBJ1-5	TRBV13
CASSNRAGGPLAYNEQFF	TGTGCCAGCAGCAACAGAGCGGGGGGGCCTTTAGCCTACAATGAGCAGTTCTTC	.	TRBD2	TRBJ2-1	TRBV11-2
CASSLEGDGYTF	TGTGCCAGCAGCTTAGAAGGGGATGGCTACACCTTC	.	.	TRBJ1-2	TRBV11-2
CASSQAGAGDRYEQYF	TGTGCCAGCAGCCAAGCCGGGGCGGGGGACCGCTACGAGCAGTACTTC	.	TRBD2	TRBJ2-7	TRBV4-2
CASSSTGDGSPLHF	TGTGCCAGCAGCTCTACAGGGGACGGGTCACCCCTCCACTTT	once	TRBD1	TRBJ1-6	TRBV11-2
CASTKREGEQFF	TGTGCCAGCACCAAGAGGGAGGGGGAGCAGTTCTTC	.	TRBD2	TRBJ2-1	TRBV6-5
CASSSHRGNGYTF	TGTGCCAGCAGTTCACACAGGGGAAACGGCTACACCTTC	.	TRBD1	TRBJ1-2	TRBV6-5
CASSPPGTGPEHLYEQYF	TGTGCCAGCAGCCCCCCCGGGACAGGGCCTGAGCACCTCTACGAGCAGTACTTC	.	TRBD1	TRBJ2-7	TRBV7-6
CSASPQQGSYGYTF	TGCAGTGCTAGTCCCCAACAGGGATCCTATGGCTACACCTTC	.	.	TRBJ1-2	TRBV20-1
CATNHPTRENTEAFF	TGTGCCACAAACCATCCGACCAGGGAGAACACTGAAGCTTTCTTT	once	.	TRBJ1-1	TRBV6-5
CASSAELAKNIQYF	TGTGCCAGTTCAGCGGAGCTAGCCAAAAACATTCAGTACTTC	.	.	TRBJ2-4	TRBV18
CASSFSYRGGGYTF	TGTGCCAGCAGTTTCTCCTACAGGGGGGGCGGCTACACCTTC	once	TRBD1	TRBJ1-2	TRBV28
CAWSENSRVNPEAFF	TGTGCCTGGAGTGAGAACAGTAGAGTTAACCCTGAAGCTTTCTTT	once	.	TRBJ1-1	TRBV30
CASSPTTSGGGETQYF	TGCGCCAGCAGCCCCACTACTAGCGGGGGTGGAGAGACCCAGTACTTC	.	TRBD2	TRBJ2-5	TRBV5-1
CASSPSRGLGNIQYF	TGTGCCAGCTCACCATCTAGGGGGCTCGGAAACATTCAGTACTTC	.	TRBD1	TRBJ2-4	TRBV18